The 4 T cell receptor beta chains given below trace back to one sample, sequenced in a study of shared clonotypes between healthy human individuals. Generated by immunoSEQ multiplex PCR, the TCRdb table keeps only in-frame clones and is missing some. The table includes about 480,000 clones, 79% detected once. What was sequenced was PBMCs. These receptors came from a woman aged 40 to 55 in good health. Some clones in this sample may be carry-over from other donors' samples.

This clone was counted once. This chain links TRBV7-2 with TRBJ2-7; 8 bases map to TRBD1. The CDR3 consists of 15 residues. Germline V CDR1 and CDR2: SGHTA, FQGNSA. Unmatched junction bases numbered 6, after V lost 0 bases and J lost 5 bases. CDR3 in amino acids: CASSLAPDRVNEQYF. The DNA of the CDR3 is TGTGCCAGCAGCTTAGCGCCGGACAGGGTCAACGAGCAGTACTTC.

This clone has a count of ten or more. The J gene is TRBJ2-7, the V gene TRBV6-5; D is perhaps TRBD1 (6 bases). This CDR3 region has 15 residues. Germline CDR1 MNHEY, CDR2 SVGAGI. Trimming cost V 0 bases and J 3 bases, with 12 bases left between them. DNA of the CDR3: TGTGCCAGCAGTTACTCGTTTTGGGGGCACTACGAGCAGTACTTC. Translating gives CASSYSFWGHYEQYF.

The sample holds a few counts of this clone. V and J are TRBV29-1 and TRBJ2-1; 7 bases are a match to TRBD2. The trim removed 6 bases at V and 0 bases at J, leaving 8 bases unmatched. Germline-derived CDR1 and CDR2 are SQVTM and ANQGSEA. The CDR3 spans 15 residues. This CDR3 reads CSVRIGGSSYNEQFF. For the CDR3, the DNA is TGCAGCGTCCGCATTGGCGGGAGCTCCTACAATGAGCAGTTCTTC.

The DNA for the CDR3 is TGTGCCAGCAGCACCCCGGGACAGGGGTGGAATGAGCAGTTCTTC. Protein: CASSTPGQGWNEQFF. The chain employs TRBV7-2 and TRBJ2-1; 10 bases are a match to TRBD1. Germline V gives CDR1 SGHTA, CDR2 FQGNSA. Trimming took 5 bases from V and 7 from J; bases not matched to a gene: 8. The CDR3 runs 15 residues. Filled out from reference TRBV7-2 and TRBJ2-1, the complete variable domain reads GAGVSQSPSNKVTEKGKDVELRCDPISGHTALYWYRQSLGQGLEFLIYFQGNSAPDKSGLPSDRFSAERTGGSVSTLTIQRTQQEDSAVYLCASSTPGQGWNEQFFGPGTRLTVL.